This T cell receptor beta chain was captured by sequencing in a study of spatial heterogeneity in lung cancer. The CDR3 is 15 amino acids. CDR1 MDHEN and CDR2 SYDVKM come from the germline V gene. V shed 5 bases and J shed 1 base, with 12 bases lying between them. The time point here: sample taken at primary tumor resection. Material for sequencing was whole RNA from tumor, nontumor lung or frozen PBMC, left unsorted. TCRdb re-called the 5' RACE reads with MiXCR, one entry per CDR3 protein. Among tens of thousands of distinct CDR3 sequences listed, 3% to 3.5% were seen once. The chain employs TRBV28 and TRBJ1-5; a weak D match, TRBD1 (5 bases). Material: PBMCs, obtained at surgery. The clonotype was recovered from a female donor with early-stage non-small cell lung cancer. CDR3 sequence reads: CASSLGTGSNQPQHF. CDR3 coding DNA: TGTGCCAGCAGTCTTGGGACGGGAAGCAATCAGCCCCAGCATTTT.